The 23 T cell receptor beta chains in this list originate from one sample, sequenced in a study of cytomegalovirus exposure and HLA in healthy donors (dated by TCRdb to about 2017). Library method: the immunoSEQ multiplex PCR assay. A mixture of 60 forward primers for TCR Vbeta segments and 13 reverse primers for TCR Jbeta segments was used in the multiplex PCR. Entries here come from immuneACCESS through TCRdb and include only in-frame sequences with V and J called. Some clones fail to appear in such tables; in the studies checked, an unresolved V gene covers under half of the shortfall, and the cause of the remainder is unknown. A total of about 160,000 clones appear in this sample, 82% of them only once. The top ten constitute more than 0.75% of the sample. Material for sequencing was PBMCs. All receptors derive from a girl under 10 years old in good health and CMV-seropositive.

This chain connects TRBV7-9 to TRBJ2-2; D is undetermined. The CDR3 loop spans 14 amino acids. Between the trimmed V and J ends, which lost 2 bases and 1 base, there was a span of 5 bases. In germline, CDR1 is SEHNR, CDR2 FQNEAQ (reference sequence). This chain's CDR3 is CASSLSGNTGELFF. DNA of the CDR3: TGTGCCAGCAGCTTATCCGGGAACACCGGGGAGCTGTTTTTT.

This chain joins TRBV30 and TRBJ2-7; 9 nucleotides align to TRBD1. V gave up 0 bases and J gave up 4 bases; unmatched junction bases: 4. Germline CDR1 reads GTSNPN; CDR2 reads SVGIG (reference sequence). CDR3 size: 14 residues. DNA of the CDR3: TGTGCCTGGAGTGTAAACAGGGGGCAATACGAGCAGTACTTC. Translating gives CAWSVNRGQYEQYF.

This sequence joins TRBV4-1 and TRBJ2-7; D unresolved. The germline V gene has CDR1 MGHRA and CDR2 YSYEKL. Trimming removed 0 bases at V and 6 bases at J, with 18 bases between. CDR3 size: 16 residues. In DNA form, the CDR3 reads TGCGCCAGCAGCCAAGATCCCAGCGCGAACGCCGCCGAGCAGTACTTC. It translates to CASSQDPSANAAEQYF.

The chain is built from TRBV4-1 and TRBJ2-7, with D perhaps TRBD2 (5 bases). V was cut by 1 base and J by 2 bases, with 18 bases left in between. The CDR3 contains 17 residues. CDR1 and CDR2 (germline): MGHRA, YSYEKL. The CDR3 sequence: CASSQVAGIVIPYEQYF. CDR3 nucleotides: TGCGCCAGCAGCCAAGTGGCCGGGATTGTGATCCCCTACGAGCAGTACTTC.

The CDR3 region has the DNA TGTGCCAGCAGCTGGACTAGCGGGCCCTACAATGAGCAGTTCTTC. Translated: CASSWTSGPYNEQFF. The genes are TRBV7-3 and TRBJ2-1; 11 bases are shared with TRBD2. The CDR3 is 15 residues long. Germline V gene sequence: CDR1 SGHTA, CDR2 FQGTGA. Unmatched junction bases numbered 1, after V lost 4 bases and J lost 2 bases.

The CDR3 bases are TGCAGCGTTGCGGGGGGTGGAGAGACCCAGTACTTC. Translated: CSVAGGGETQYF. The chain recombines TRBV29-1 with TRBJ2-5, with 7 nucleotides matching TRBD2. The V and J ends lost 4 bases and 4 bases, in that order; junction bases with no gene match: 3. From germline, CDR1 is SQVTM and CDR2 ANQGSEA. The CDR3 covers 12 residues.

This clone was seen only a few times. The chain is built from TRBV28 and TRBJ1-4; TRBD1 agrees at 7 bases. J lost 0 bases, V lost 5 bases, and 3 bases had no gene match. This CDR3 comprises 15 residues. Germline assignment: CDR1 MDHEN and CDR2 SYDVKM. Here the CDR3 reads CASSRTGATNEKLFF. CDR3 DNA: TGTGCCAGCAGTCGAACAGGGGCAACTAATGAAAAACTGTTTTTT. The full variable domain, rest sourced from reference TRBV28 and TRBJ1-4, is DVKVTQSSRYLVKRTGEKVFLECVQDMDHENMFWYRQDPGLGLRLIYFSYDVKMKEKGDIPEGYSVSREKKERFSLILESASTNQTSMYLCASSRTGATNEKLFFGSGTQLSVL.

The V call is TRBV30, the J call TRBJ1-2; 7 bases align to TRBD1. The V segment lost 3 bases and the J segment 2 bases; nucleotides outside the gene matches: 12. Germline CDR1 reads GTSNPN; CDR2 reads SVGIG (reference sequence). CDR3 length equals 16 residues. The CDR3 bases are TGTGCCTGGAGGGGACCCCGAACAGGGGCAAACTATGGCTACACCTTC. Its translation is CAWRGPRTGANYGYTF.

CDR3 loop: CASSFSTGSGEAFF. CDR3 in DNA: TGCGCCAGCAGCTTTAGTACGGGGAGTGGTGAAGCTTTCTTT. The chain employs TRBV5-1 and TRBJ1-1; D gene unclear. Germline CDR1 SGHRS, CDR2 YFSETQ. The ends were cut back, 2 bases at V and 7 bases at J, with 15 bases in the middle. CDR3 length equals 14 residues.

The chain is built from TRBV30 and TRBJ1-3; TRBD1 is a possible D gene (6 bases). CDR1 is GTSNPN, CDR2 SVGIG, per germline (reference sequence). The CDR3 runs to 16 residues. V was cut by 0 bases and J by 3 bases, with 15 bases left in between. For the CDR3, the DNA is TGTGCCTGGAGTGTAAACCGGGGGGCCGGTGGAAACACCATATATTTT. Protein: CAWSVNRGAGGNTIYF.

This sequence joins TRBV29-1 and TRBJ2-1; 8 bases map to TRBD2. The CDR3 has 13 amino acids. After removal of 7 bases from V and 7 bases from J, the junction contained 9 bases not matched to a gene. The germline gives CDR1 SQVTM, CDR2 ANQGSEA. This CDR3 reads CSARGADMNEQFF. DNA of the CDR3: TGCAGCGCGCGGGGGGCAGATATGAATGAGCAGTTCTTC.

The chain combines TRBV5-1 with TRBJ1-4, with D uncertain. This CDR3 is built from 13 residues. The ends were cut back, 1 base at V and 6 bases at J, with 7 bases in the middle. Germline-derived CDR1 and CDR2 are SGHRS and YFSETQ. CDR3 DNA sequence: TGCGCCAGCAGCTTGAGAGGGTATGAAAAACTGTTTTTT. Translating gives CASSLRGYEKLFF. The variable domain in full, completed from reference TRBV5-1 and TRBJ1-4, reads KAGVTQTPRYLIKTRGQQVTLSCSPISGHRSVSWYQQTPGQGLQFLFEYFSETQRNKGNFPGRFSGRQFSNSRSEMNVSTLELGDSALYLCASSLRGYEKLFFGSGTQLSVL.

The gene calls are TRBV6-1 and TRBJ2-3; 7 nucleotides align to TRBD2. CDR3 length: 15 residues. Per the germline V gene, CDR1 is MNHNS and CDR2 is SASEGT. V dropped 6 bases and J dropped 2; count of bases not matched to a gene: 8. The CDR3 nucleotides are TGTGCCAGCAGGGCTATAGCGGGCGTCACAGATACGCAGTATTTT. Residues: CASRAIAGVTDTQYF.

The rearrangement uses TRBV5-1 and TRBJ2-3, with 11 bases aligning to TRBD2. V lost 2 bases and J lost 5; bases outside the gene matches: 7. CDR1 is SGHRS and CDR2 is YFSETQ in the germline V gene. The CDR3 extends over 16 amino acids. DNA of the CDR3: TGCGCCAGCAGCTTTAACTGGGGACTAGCGGAAGATACGCAGTATTTT. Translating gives CASSFNWGLAEDTQYF.

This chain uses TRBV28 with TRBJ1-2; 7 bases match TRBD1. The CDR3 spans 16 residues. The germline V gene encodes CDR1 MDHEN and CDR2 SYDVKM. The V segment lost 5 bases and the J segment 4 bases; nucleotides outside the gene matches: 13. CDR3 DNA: TGTGCCAGCAGTCGCCCGGGGACAGCCGGAAGCTATGGCTACACCTTC. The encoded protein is CASSRPGTAGSYGYTF.

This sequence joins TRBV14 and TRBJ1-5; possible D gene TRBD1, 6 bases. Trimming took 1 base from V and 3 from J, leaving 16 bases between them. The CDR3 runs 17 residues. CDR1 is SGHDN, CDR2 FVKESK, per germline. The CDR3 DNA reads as TGTGCCAGCAGCCAAGTGGCAGGGGTGCGGATCAATCAGCCCCAGCATTTT. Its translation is CASSQVAGVRINQPQHF.

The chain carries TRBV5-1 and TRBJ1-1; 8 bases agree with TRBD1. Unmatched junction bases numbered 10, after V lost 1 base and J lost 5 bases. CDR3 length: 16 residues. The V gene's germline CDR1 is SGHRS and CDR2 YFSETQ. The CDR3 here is CASSLRWQGAGTEAFF. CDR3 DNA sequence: TGCGCCAGCAGCTTGCGGTGGCAGGGGGCCGGAACTGAAGCTTTCTTT. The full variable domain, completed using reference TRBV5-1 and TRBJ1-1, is KAGVTQTPRYLIKTRGQQVTLSCSPISGHRSVSWYQQTPGQGLQFLFEYFSETQRNKGNFPGRFSGRQFSNSRSEMNVSTLELGDSALYLCASSLRWQGAGTEAFFGQGTRLTVV.

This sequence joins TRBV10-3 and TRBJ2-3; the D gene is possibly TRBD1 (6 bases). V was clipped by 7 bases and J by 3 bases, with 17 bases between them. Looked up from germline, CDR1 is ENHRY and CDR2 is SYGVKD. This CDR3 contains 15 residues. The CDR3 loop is CAIMGPGEGTDTQYF. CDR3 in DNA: TGTGCCATCATGGGTCCAGGGGAAGGGACAGATACGCAGTATTTT.

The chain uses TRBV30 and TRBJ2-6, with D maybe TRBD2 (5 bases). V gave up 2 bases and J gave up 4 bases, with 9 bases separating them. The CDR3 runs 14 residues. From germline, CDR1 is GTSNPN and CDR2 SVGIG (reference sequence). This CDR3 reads CAWSPGVGANVLTF. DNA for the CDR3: TGTGCCTGGAGTCCCGGGGTCGGGGCCAACGTCCTGACTTTC.

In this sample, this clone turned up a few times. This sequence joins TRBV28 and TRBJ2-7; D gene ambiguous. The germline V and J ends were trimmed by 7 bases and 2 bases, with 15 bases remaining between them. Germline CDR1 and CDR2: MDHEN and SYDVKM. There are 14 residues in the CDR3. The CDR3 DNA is TGTGCCAGCACCCTTAGAACCGCGACCTACGAGCAGTACTTC. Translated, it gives CASTLRTATYEQYF.

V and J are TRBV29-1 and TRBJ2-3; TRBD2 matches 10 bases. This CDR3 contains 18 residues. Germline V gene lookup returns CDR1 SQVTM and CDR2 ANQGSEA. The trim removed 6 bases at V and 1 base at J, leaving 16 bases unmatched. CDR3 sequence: CSVGLAVGISIRTDTQYF. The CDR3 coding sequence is TGCAGCGTAGGACTAGCGGTCGGGATATCAATCCGCACAGATACGCAGTATTTT.

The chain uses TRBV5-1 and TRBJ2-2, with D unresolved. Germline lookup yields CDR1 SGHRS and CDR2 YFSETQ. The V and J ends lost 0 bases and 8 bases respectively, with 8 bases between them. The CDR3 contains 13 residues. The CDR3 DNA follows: TGCGCCAGCAGCTTGGGAGCTCCTGGGGAGCTGTTTTTT. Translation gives CASSLGAPGELFF.

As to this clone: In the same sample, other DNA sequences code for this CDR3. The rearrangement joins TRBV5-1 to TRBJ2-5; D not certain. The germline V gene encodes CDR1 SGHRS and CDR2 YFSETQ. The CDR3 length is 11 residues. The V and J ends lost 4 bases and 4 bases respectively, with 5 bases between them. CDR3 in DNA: TGCGCCAGCAGCCCGGGAGAGACCCAGTACTTC. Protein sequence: CASSPGETQYF. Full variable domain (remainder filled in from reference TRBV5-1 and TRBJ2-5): KAGVTQTPRYLIKTRGQQVTLSCSPISGHRSVSWYQQTPGQGLQFLFEYFSETQRNKGNFPGRFSGRQFSNSRSEMNVSTLELGDSALYLCASSPGETQYFGPGTRLLVL.